Below, 3 T cell receptor beta chains from the same sample are listed, as sequenced in a study of OX40 agonist ivuxolimab in advanced cancers. Some clones are missing from TCRdb's copy, which holds only in-frame ones; the method was immunoSEQ multiplex PCR. The sample lists roughly 86,000 clones; 85% to 90% were seen once. Sequences were derived from CD4+ or CD8+ T cells sorted from blood, sampled in a trial of the OX40 agonist ivuxolimab. The receptors come from an adult with an advanced solid tumor such as melanoma, head and neck, liver or kidney cancer.

V and J are TRBV11-2 and TRBJ2-3; tentatively, D is TRBD2 (6 bases). Germline V CDR1 and CDR2: SGHAT, FQNNGV. V was clipped by 0 bases and J by 5 bases, with 9 bases between them. The CDR3 consists of 14 residues. Written as DNA, the CDR3 is TGTGCCAGCAGCTTAGATCTGGGACTAGATACGCAGTATTTT. Protein: CASSLDLGLDTQYF.

The chain employs TRBV10-3 and TRBJ2-5; D ambiguous. This CDR3 has 14 amino acids. The V end lost 3 bases, the J end lost 2 bases, and 10 bases lay between the germline ends. The germline V gene has CDR1 ENHRY and CDR2 SYGVKD. The CDR3 reads CAISELWGQETQYF. Here the CDR3 DNA reads TGTGCCATCAGTGAATTATGGGGTCAAGAGACCCAGTACTTC.

The chain links TRBV5-4 to TRBJ2-7; 9 bases agree with TRBD2. With V trimmed by 0 bases and J by 2 bases, 3 bases remained unmatched. This CDR3 has 15 amino acids. Germline CDR1 SGHNT, CDR2 YYREEE (reference sequence). CDR3 nucleotide sequence: TGTGCCAGCAGCTTGGCGGTAGCGGGGGCCTACGAGCAGTACTTC. It translates to CASSLAVAGAYEQYF.